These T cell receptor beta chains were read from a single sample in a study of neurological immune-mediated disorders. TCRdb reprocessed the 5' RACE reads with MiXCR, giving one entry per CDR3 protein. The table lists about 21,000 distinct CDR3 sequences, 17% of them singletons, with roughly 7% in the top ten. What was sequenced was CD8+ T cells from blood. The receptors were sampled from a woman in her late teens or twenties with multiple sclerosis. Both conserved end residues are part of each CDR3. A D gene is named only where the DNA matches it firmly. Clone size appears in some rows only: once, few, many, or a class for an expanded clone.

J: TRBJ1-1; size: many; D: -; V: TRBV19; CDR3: CASSLGHLRLKGFF; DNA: TGTGCCAGTAGTTTGGGACATCTGCGTTTGAAGGGTTTCTTT
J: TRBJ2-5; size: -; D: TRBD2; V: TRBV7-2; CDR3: CASRLTSGSTQYF; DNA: TGTGCCAGCAGATTGACTAGCGGGTCGACCCAGTACTTC
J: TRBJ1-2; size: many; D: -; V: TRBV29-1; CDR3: CSVEGWGEAGGYTF; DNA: TGCAGCGTTGAAGGTTGGGGGGAGGCGGGCGGCTACACCTTC
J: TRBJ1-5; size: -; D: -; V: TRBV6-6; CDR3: CASSYSKSRVGLTQPQHF; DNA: TGTGCCAGCAGTTACTCGAAATCGAGGGTAGGGCTTACTCAGCCCCAGCATTTT
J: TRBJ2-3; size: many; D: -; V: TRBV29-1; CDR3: CSANPSQGLTDTQYF; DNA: TGCAGCGCCAACCCTAGCCAGGGCCTCACAGATACGCAGTATTTT
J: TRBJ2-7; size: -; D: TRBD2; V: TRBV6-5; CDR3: CASSTARTGGDHYEQYF; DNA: TGTGCCAGCAGTACAGCTCGAACGGGAGGGGATCACTACGAGCAGTACTTC
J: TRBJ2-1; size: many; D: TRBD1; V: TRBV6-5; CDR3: CASSYADPGQGYNEQFF; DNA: TGTGCCAGCAGTTACGCTGATCCGGGACAGGGGTACAATGAGCAGTTCTTC
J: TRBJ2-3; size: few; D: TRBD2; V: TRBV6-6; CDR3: CASRWLAGGDTQYF; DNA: TGTGCCAGCAGGTGGCTAGCGGGAGGAGATACGCAGTATTTT
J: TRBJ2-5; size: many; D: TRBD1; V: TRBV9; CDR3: CASSWGQTFQETQYF; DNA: TGTGCCAGCAGCTGGGGACAGACATTCCAAGAGACCCAGTACTTC
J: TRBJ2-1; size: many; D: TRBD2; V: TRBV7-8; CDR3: CASSVLAGANNEQFF; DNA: TGTGCCAGCAGCGTGCTAGCGGGAGCGAACAATGAGCAGTTCTTC
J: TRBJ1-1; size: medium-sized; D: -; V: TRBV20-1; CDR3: CSARDQGELTEAFF; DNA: TGCAGTGCTAGAGATCAGGGTGAGTTGACTGAAGCTTTCTTT
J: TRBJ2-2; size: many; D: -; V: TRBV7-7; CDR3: CASSLGMNTGELFF; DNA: TGTGCTAGCAGCTTAGGGATGAACACCGGGGAGCTGTTTTTT
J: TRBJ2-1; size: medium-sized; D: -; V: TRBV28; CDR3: CASSFYNEQFF; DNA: TGTGCCAGCAGTTTCTACAATGAGCAGTTCTTC
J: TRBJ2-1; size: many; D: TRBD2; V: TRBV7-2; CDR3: CASSPAGGLYNEQFF; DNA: TGTGCCAGCAGCCCTGCGGGGGGCCTCTACAATGAGCAGTTCTTC
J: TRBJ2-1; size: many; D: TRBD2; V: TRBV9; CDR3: CASSDSGKTYNEQFF; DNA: TGTGCCAGCAGCGATAGCGGGAAGACCTACAATGAGCAGTTCTTC
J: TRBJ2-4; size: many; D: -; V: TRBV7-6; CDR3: CASSPFTGDSLAKNIQYF; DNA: TGTGCCAGCAGCCCTTTTACAGGGGACTCGCTAGCCAAAAACATTCAGTACTTC
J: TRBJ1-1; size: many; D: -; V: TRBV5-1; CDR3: CASSLSAGWDTEAFF; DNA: TGCGCCAGCAGCTTGAGCGCGGGCTGGGACACTGAAGCTTTCTTT
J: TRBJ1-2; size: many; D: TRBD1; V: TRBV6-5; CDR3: CASTRQGGNDGYTF; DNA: TGTGCCAGCACTAGACAGGGAGGTAACGATGGCTACACCTTC
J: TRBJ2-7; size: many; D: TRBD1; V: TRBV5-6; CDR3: CASSLPGQGAYEQYF; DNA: TGTGCCAGCAGCTTGCCGGGACAGGGGGCCTACGAGCAGTACTTC
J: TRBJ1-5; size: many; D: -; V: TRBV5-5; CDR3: CASSLVGGSGNQPQHF; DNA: TGTGCCAGCAGCTTGGTCGGTGGAAGTGGCAATCAGCCCCAGCATTTT
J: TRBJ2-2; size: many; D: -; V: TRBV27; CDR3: CASSLVVQAGELFF; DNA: TGTGCCAGCAGTTTAGTGGTTCAGGCCGGGGAGCTGTTTTTT
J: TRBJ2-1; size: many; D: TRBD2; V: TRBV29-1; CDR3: CSVEATTSEAYNEQFF; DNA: TGCAGCGTTGAAGCTACCACTAGCGAGGCCTACAATGAGCAGTTCTTC
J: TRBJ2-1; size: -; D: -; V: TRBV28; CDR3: CASSLMDGGNNEQFF; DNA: TGTGCCAGCAGTTTAATGGACGGGGGCAACAATGAGCAGTTCTTC
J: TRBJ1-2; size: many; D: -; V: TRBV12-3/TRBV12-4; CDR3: CASSPGRKYGYTF; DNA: TGTGCCAGCAGTCCGGGAAGAAAGTATGGCTACACCTTC
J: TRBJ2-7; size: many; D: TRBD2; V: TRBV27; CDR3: CASSLSGGSSYEQYF; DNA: TGTGCCAGCAGTTTATCGGGGGGGAGCTCCTACGAGCAGTACTTC
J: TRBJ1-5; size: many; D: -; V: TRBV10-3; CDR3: CAISGGNQPQHF; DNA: TGTGCCATCAGTGGGGGGAATCAGCCCCAGCATTTT
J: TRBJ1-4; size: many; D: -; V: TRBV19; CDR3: CASAGTWEKLFF; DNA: TGTGCCAGTGCAGGGACATGGGAAAAACTGTTTTTT
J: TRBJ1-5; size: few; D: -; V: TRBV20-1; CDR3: CSARAPGRDFSPQHF; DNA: TGCAGTGCTAGAGCCCCCGGGAGGGACTTTTCACCCCAGCATTTT
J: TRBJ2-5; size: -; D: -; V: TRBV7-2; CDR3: CASSPRPGETQYF; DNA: TGTGCCAGCAGCCCCCGGCCGGGAGAGACCCAGTACTTC
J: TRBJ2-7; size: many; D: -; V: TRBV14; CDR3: CASSSDALSSYEQYF; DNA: TGTGCCAGCAGCTCCGACGCCCTGAGCTCCTACGAGCAGTACTTC
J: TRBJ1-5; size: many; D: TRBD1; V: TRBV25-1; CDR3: CASSDGRGHQPQHF; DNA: TGTGCCAGCAGTGACGGCAGGGGGCATCAGCCCCAGCATTTT
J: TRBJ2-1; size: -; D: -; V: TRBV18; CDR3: CASSPDRGEQFF; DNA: TGTGCCAGCTCACCGGACAGAGGGGAGCAGTTCTTC
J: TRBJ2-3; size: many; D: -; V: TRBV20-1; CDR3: CSARAVDTQYF; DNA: TGCAGTGCTAGGGCCGTAGATACGCAGTATTTT
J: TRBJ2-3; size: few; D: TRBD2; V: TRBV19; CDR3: CASSLSGSNDDTQYF; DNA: TGTGCCAGTAGCCTTAGCGGGAGTAATGACGATACGCAGTATTTT
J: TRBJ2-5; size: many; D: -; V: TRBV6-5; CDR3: CASSAFWDGQETQYF; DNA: TGTGCCAGCAGTGCGTTCTGGGACGGGCAAGAGACCCAGTACTTC
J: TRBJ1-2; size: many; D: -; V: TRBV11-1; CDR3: CASSFGRQINYGYTF; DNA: TGTGCCAGCAGCTTTGGGCGGCAGATTAACTATGGCTACACCTTC
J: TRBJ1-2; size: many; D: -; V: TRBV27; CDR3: CASNPVGIPNYGYTF; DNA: TGTGCCAGCAATCCGGTCGGGATACCTAACTATGGCTACACCTTC
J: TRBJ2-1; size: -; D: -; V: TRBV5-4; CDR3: CASSSLGLSSYNEQFF; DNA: TGTGCCAGCAGCTCCCTCGGGCTCAGCTCCTACAATGAGCAGTTCTTC
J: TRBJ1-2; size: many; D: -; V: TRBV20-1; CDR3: CSARDRGHTNYGYTF; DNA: TGCAGTGCTAGAGATAGGGGACATACTAACTATGGCTACACCTTC
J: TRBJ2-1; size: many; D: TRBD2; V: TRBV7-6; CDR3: CASSLEGRGGLNNEQFF; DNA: TGTGCCAGCAGCTTAGAAGGGAGGGGTGGATTGAACAATGAGCAGTTCTTC
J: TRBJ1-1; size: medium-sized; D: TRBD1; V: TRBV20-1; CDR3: CSARAFTGQEAFF; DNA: TGCAGTGCTAGAGCTTTTACGGGACAGGAAGCTTTCTTT
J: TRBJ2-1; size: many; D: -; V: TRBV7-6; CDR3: CASSVTTRRSAKQFF; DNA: TGTGCCAGCAGCGTGACTACTCGGCGAAGCGCAAAGCAGTTCTTC
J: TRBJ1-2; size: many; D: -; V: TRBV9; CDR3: CASSVAGEGNYGYTF; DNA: TGTGCCAGCAGCGTCGCCGGGGAAGGGAACTATGGCTACACCTTC
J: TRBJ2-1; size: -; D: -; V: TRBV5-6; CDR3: CASSLVPNEQFF; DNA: TGTGCCAGCAGCTTGGTCCCCAATGAGCAGTTCTTC
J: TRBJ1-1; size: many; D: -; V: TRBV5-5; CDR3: CASSLADEVGAFF; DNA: TGTGCCAGCAGCTTGGCCGATGAGGTCGGGGCTTTCTTT
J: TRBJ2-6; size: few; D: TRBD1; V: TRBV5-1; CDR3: CASSPGQGAAGANVLTF; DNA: TGCGCCAGCAGCCCCGGACAGGGGGCTGCTGGGGCCAACGTCCTGACTTTC
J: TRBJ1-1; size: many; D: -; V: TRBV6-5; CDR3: CASSLNRVNTEAFF; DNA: TGTGCCAGCAGTTTAAACAGGGTGAACACTGAAGCTTTCTTT
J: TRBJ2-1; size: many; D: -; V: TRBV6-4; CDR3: CASSEGSNNEQFF; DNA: TGTGCCAGCAGTGAAGGCTCCAACAATGAGCAGTTCTTC
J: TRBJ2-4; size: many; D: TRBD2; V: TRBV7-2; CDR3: CASSTLSGLAKNIQYF; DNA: TGTGCCAGCAGCACACTTAGCGGGTTAGCCAAAAACATTCAGTACTTC
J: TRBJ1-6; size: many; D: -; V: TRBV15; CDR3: CATSRGAEYIAPLHF; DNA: TGTGCCACCAGCAGAGGTGCGGAGTATATAGCACCCCTCCACTTT
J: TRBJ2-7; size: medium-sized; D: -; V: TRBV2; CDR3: CASSEAGRGSSYEQYF; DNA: TGTGCCAGCAGTGAAGCGGGGCGGGGAAGCTCCTACGAGCAGTACTTC